The next 17 T cell receptor beta chains were all read from a single sample in a study of blood T cell repertoires in COVID-19. Assay used: immunoSEQ multiplex PCR; TCRdb lists only in-frame clones, some missing. The table shows some 98,000 clones, with 65% to 90% occurring only once. Sequencing input: peripheral blood. The origin of the receptors is a man in his 60s with acute or convalescent COVID-19.

The V and J genes are TRBV5-1 and TRBJ1-3, with 11 bases fitting TRBD1. CDR1 SGHRS and CDR2 YFSETQ come from the germline V gene. With 4 bases clipped from V and 3 bases from J, the junction kept 6 bases outside the gene matches. The CDR3 covers 16 residues. The CDR3 sequence: CASSPGDRGNGNTIYF. CDR3 bases: TGCGCCAGCAGCCCGGGGGACAGGGGGAATGGAAACACCATATATTTT. Combining the CDR3 with reference TRBV5-1 and TRBJ1-3 gives the whole variable domain KAGVTQTPRYLIKTRGQQVTLSCSPISGHRSVSWYQQTPGQGLQFLFEYFSETQRNKGNFPGRFSGRQFSNSRSEMNVSTLELGDSALYLCASSPGDRGNGNTIYFGEGSWLTVV.

This sequence joins TRBV28 and TRBJ1-3, with D hard to call. The CDR3 contains 14 residues. Germline V gene data show CDR1 as MDHEN and CDR2 as SYDVKM. V lost 6 bases and J lost 4, with 13 bases in between. In nucleotides, the CDR3 is TGTGCCAGCAGACCTGGAGGCCCCGGAAACACCATATATTTT. It specifies CASRPGGPGNTIYF.

The rearrangement uses TRBV24-1 and TRBJ2-3; 8 nucleotides align to TRBD2. Germline V gives CDR1 KGHDR, CDR2 SFDVKD. Trimming removed 10 bases from V and 2 bases from J; junction bases left unmatched: 4. CDR3 size: 13 residues. In DNA form, the CDR3 reads TGTGCCACTAGCGGGACCATCACAGATACGCAGTATTTT. It is translated as CATSGTITDTQYF.

The chain carries TRBV2 and TRBJ1-5; 7 nucleotides align to TRBD1. The CDR3 consists of 16 residues. The trim removed 3 bases at V and 6 bases at J, leaving 11 bases unmatched. Germline V gene data show CDR1 as SNHLY and CDR2 as FYNNEI. The CDR3, as DNA: TGTGCCAGCAGTGAGGGTAGACAGGGAAAGACTCAGCCCCAGCATTTT. Protein product: CASSEGRQGKTQPQHF.

The chain links TRBV6-5 to TRBJ2-7; 10 bases fit TRBD1. The CDR3 covers 15 residues. Germline CDR1 is MNHEY and CDR2 is SVGAGI. Trimming at V came to 11 bases and at J to 5 bases, leaving 15 bases not matched to a gene. The CDR3 protein is CAATGGRQGANEQYF. The CDR3 DNA reads TGTGCCGCGACTGGGGGTCGACAGGGGGCCAACGAGCAGTACTTC.

V and J are TRBV29-1 and TRBJ1-5; D may be TRBD1 (5 bases). V gave up 5 bases and J gave up 4 bases, with 12 bases separating them. Per germline, CDR1 SQVTM and CDR2 ANQGSEA. The CDR3 runs 13 residues. The CDR3 bases are TGCAGCGTTTCCCCAGGGTTAAATCAGCCCCAGCATTTT. Amino acids: CSVSPGLNQPQHF. The whole variable domain, filled in from reference TRBV29-1 and TRBJ1-5, reads SAVISQKPSRDICQRGTSLTIQCQVDSQVTMMFWYRQQPGQSLTLIATANQGSEATYESGFVIDKFPISRPNLTFSTLTVSNMSPEDSSIYLCSVSPGLNQPQHFGDGTRLSIL.

This chain connects TRBV14 to TRBJ1-1; D unresolved. The CDR3 is 15 amino acids. Germline V gene lookup returns CDR1 SGHDN and CDR2 FVKESK. V lost 2 bases, J lost 0 bases, and 10 bases lay in between. CDR3 sequence reads: CASSQILGLNTEAFF. The CDR3 DNA reads as TGTGCCAGCAGCCAAATCCTCGGGTTGAACACTGAAGCTTTCTTT.

The rearrangement joins TRBV27 to TRBJ2-1; 8 bases are shared with TRBD1. Looked up from germline, CDR1 is MNHEY and CDR2 is SMNVEV (reference sequence). The CDR3 contains 17 residues. J gave up 1 base and V 3 bases, and 8 bases lay outside the gene matches. The CDR3 nucleotides are TGTGCCAGCAGTTTGCAACCAGGGGGCCCTTCCTACAATGAGCAGTTCTTC. Its protein is CASSLQPGGPSYNEQFF.

The chain recombines TRBV24-1 with TRBJ2-2; 14 positions match TRBD2. Germline CDR1 reads KGHDR; CDR2 reads SFDVKD. J gave up 0 bases and V 5 bases, and 10 bases lay outside the gene matches. The CDR3 contains 20 residues. The CDR3 nucleotides read TGTGCCACCAGTGCCCCCCCGGGACTAGCGGGGGCCCCGAACACCGGGGAGCTGTTTTTT. It codes for CATSAPPGLAGAPNTGELFF.

The count of this clone is one. The chain carries TRBV7-9 and TRBJ2-1; the match to TRBD1 covers 10 bases. Germline assignment: CDR1 SEHNR and CDR2 FQNEAQ (reference sequence). The CDR3 has 15 residues. Trimming removed 2 bases from V and 8 bases from J; junction bases left unmatched: 6. CDR3 in DNA: TGTGCCAGCAGCTTACGGACAGGGGGTTACGATGAGCAGTTCTTC. It codes for CASSLRTGGYDEQFF.

V and J are TRBV3-1 (or the pseudogene TRBV3-2) and TRBJ1-3; 7 positions match TRBD1. V lost 9 bases, J lost 2 bases, and 10 bases stayed unmatched. CDR1 and CDR2 (germline): LGHDT, YNNKEL (reference sequence). The CDR3 runs 15 residues. The CDR3 DNA reads TGTGCCAGTGGACAGACAGGGCTAGCTGGAAACACCATATATTTT. It encodes CASGQTGLAGNTIYF.

The chain recombines TRBV30 with TRBJ1-2; 7 bases agree with TRBD1. Trimming at V came to 3 bases and at J to 4 bases, leaving 11 bases not matched to a gene. This CDR3 comprises 15 residues. Germline V gene data show CDR1 as GTSNPN and CDR2 as SVGIG (reference sequence). CDR3 nucleotides: TGTGCCTGGAGGACACAGGGGCGCGCTTCCTATGGCTACACCTTC. Amino acids: CAWRTQGRASYGYTF.

The V and J genes are TRBV5-1 and TRBJ2-2, with D perhaps TRBD2 (6 bases). V was pared by 4 bases and J by 1 base, with 20 bases between. The CDR3 totals 18 residues. CDR1 is SGHRS, CDR2 YFSETQ, per germline. The CDR3 nucleotides read TGCGCCAGCAGCCCGAAACTTCCCGGGGGTGGGAACACCGGGGAGCTGTTTTTT. Translating it yields CASSPKLPGGGNTGELFF.

This rearrangement joins TRBV13 to TRBJ1-1, with D perhaps matching TRBD1 (5 bases). Trimming shortened V by 5 bases and J by 4 bases, and 20 bases separated the two germline ends. CDR1 and CDR2 (germline): PRHDT, FYEKMQ (reference sequence). This CDR3 spans 16 amino acids. CDR3 protein: CASSQLGGVGTTEAFF. Written as DNA, the CDR3 is TGTGCCAGCAGCCAGCTGGGGGGGGTCGGAACCACTGAAGCTTTCTTT.

V and J are TRBV14 and TRBJ1-1, with a possible D match to TRBD1 (6 bases). The CDR3 spans 14 residues. The V and J ends lost 3 bases and 5 bases respectively, with 13 bases between them. Germline V gene data show CDR1 as SGHDN and CDR2 as FVKESK. CDR3 loop: CASSQDVRGTEAFF. CDR3 coding DNA: TGTGCCAGCAGCCAGGACGTAAGGGGGACTGAAGCTTTCTTT.

V is TRBV28 and J is TRBJ1-2, with a possible D match to TRBD1 (6 bases). V lost 6 bases and J 5 bases, leaving 7 bases between the germline ends. Germline V gives CDR1 MDHEN, CDR2 SYDVKM. CDR3 length: 11 residues. CDR3 nucleotide sequence: TGTGCCAGCAGCACAGGGTATGGCTACACCTTC. Amino acids: CASSTGYGYTF.

The chain links TRBV5-1 to TRBJ2-7; 7 bases are a match to TRBD1. Trimming cost V 9 bases and J 3 bases; bases outside gene matches: 12. CDR1 is SGHRS, CDR2 YFSETQ, per germline. This CDR3 spans 14 amino acids. Written as DNA, the CDR3 is TGCGCCATGGGGGACAGCCTAGTTCTCTACGAGCAGTACGTC. The encoded protein is CAMGDSLVLYEQYV.